This TCR beta chain was observed in a study of cytotoxic CD8 clonotypes in ibrutinib-treated CLL. Study background: On average, each sample had approximately 250,000 productive templates and tens of thousands of productive rearrangements.

Sequencing was performed with immunoSEQ multiplex PCR; in TCRdb, only in-frame clones are kept and a portion is missing. This table has 20,000 to 25,000 clones, around 75% appearing once. Trimming stripped 0 bases from V and 2 bases from J, with 11 bases between. Germline V lookup: CDR1 SQVTM, CDR2 ANQGSEA. The length of the CDR3 is 15 residues. This receptor was taken from a human donor with chronic lymphocytic leukemia. The chain joins TRBV29-1 to TRBJ1-3, with no clear D. The material was PBMCs, obtained after 24 months of ibrutinib treatment. The CDR3 reads CSVEDPYDTGNTIYF. The CDR3, as DNA: TGCAGCGTTGAAGATCCTTATGACACTGGAAACACCATATATTTT.